The sequence of this TCR beta chain was determined in a study of T cell changes during pregnancy in multiple sclerosis. Germline CDR1 is MNHNY and CDR2 is SVGAGI (reference sequence). This CDR3 comprises 14 residues. Trimming took 2 bases from V and 7 from J, leaving 12 bases between them. Profiled with immunoSEQ multiplex PCR; TCRdb holds only in-frame clones, not every one. The sample lists about 36,000 clones; 89% were seen once. The V and J genes are TRBV6-6 and TRBJ2-1; maybe TRBD1 (5 bases). The starting material was CD8+ T cells from peripheral blood mononuclear cells, obtained in the third trimester of pregnancy. This TCR was recovered from a female donor with multiple sclerosis, enrolled in a pregnancy study. The DNA of the CDR3 is TGTGCCAGCAGTTACCGACAGCTACTTAATGAGCAGTTCTTC. Residues: CASSYRQLLNEQFF.